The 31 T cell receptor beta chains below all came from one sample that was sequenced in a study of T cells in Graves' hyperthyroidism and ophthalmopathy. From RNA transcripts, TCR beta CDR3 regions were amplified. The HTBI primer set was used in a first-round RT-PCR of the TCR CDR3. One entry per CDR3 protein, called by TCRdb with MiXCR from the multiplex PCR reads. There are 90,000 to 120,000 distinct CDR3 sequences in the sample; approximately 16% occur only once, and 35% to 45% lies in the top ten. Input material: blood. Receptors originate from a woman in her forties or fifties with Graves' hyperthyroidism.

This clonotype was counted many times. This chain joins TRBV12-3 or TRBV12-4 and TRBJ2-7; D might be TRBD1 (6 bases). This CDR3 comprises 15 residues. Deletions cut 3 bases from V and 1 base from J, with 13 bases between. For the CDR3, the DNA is TGTGCCAGCAGTTTCGCGACAGGAGGTTCCTACGAGCAGTACTTC. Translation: CASSFATGGSYEQYF.

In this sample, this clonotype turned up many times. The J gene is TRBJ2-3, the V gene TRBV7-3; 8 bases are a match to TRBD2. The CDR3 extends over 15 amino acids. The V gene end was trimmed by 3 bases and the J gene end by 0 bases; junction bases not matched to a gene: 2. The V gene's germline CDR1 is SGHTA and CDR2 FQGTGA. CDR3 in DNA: TGTGCCAGCAGCTTTACTAGCGGTAGCACAGATACGCAGTATTTT. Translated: CASSFTSGSTDTQYF.

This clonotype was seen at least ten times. The CDR3 coding sequence is TGTGCCAGTTCGAATAGGGGGGTCACCGGGGAGCTGTTTTTT. Translating it yields CASSNRGVTGELFF. The chain employs TRBV5-6 and TRBJ2-2; D assignment may be TRBD1 or TRBD2 (6 bases each). This CDR3 region has 14 residues. Trimming left V 8 bases short and J 4 bases short, with 15 bases between. Germline V gene lookup returns CDR1 SGHDT and CDR2 YYEEEE.

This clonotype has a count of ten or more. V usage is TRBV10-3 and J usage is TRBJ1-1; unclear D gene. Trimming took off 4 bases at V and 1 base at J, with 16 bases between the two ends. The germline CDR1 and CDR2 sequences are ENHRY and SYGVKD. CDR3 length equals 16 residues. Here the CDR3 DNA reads TGTGCCATCAGTGGAGGGCCCACGAGGCAGAACACTGAAGCTTTCTTT. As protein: CAISGGPTRQNTEAFF.

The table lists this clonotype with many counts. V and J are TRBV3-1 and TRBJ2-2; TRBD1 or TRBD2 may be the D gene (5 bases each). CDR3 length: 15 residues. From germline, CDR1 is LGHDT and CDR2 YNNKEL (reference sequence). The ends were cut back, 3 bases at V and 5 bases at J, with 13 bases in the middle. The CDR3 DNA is TGTGCCAGCAGCCAGGACTCAGGGCGAACCGGGGAGCTGTTTTTT. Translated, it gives CASSQDSGRTGELFF.

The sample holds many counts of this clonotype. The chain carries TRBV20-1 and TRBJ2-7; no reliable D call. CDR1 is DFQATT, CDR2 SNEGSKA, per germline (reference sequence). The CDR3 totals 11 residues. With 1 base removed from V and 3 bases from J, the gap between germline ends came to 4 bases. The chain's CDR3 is CSARADYEQYF. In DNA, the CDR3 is TGCAGTGCTAGAGCAGACTACGAGCAGTACTTC.

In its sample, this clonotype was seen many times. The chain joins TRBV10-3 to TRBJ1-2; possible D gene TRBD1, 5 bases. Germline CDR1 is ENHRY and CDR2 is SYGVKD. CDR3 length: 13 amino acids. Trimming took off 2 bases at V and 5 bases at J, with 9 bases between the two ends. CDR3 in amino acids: CAISEGQGYGYTF. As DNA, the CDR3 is TGTGCCATCAGTGAGGGGCAGGGTTATGGCTACACCTTC.

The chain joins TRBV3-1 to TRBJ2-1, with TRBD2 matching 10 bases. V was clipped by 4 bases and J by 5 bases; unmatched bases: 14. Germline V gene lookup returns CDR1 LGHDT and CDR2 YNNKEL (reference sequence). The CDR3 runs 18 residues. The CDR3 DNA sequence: TGTGCCAGCAGCCCCATGATGGGCGGCCTAGCGGGGGACAATGAGCAGTTCTTC. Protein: CASSPMMGGLAGDNEQFF.

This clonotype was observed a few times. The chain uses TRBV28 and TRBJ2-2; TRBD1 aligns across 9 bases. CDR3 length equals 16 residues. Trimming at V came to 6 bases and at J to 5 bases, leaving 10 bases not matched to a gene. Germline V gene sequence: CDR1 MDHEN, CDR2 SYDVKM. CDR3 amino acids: CASRRTGAPWTGELFF. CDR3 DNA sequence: TGTGCCAGCAGGCGGACAGGGGCTCCATGGACCGGGGAGCTGTTTTTT.

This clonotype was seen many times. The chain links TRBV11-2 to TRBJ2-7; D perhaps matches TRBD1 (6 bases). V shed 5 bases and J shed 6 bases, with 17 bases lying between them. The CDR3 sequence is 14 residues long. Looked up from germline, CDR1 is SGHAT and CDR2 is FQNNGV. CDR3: CASSIPTGSGEQYF. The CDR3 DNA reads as TGTGCCAGCAGCATACCCACAGGGTCAGGCGAGCAGTACTTC.

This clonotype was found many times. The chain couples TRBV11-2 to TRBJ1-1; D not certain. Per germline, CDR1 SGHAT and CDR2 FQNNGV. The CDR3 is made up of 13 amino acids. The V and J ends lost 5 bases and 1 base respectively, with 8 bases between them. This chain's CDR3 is CASSLNRNTEAFF. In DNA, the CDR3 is TGTGCCAGCAGCCTTAACAGGAACACTGAAGCTTTCTTT.

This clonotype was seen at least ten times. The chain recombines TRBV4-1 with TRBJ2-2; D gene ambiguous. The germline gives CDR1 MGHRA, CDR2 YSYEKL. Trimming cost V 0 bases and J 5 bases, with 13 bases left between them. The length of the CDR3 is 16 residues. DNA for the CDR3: TGCGCCAGCAGCCAAGATTGGTTACTGAGGACCGGGGAGCTGTTTTTT. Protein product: CASSQDWLLRTGELFF.

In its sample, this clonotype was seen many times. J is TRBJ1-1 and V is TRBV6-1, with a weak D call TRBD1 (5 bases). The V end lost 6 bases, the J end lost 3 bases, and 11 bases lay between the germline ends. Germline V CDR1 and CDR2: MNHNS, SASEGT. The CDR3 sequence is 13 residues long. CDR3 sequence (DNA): TGTGCCAGCAGGGCAGGGAAGGACACTGAAGCTTTCTTT. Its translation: CASRAGKDTEAFF.

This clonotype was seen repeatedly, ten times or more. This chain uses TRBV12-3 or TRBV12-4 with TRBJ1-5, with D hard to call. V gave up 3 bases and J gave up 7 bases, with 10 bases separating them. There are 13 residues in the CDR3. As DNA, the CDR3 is TGTGCCAGCAGTTTGATGGCATCACAGCCCCAGCATTTT. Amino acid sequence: CASSLMASQPQHF.

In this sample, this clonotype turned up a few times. The CDR3 spells CASSLELSGTSTDTQYF. CDR3 nucleotide sequence: TGCGCCAGCAGCTTGGAGCTTAGCGGGACTAGCACAGATACGCAGTATTTT. The chain uses TRBV5-1 and TRBJ2-3; 8 nucleotides align to TRBD2. CDR1 and CDR2 (germline): SGHRS, YFSETQ. The CDR3 length is 17 residues. The trim removed 0 bases at V and 0 bases at J, leaving 6 bases unmatched.

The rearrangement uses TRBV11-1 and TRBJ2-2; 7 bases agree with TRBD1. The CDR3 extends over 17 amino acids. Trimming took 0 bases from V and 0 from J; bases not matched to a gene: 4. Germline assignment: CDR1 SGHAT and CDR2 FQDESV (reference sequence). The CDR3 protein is CASSLAGQYSNTGELFF. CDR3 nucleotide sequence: TGTGCCAGCAGCTTAGCGGGACAGTATTCGAACACCGGGGAGCTGTTTTTT. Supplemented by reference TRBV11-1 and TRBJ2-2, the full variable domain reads EAEVAQSPRYKITEKSQAVAFWCDPISGHATLYWYRQILGQGPELLVQFQDESVVDDSQLPKDRFSAERLKGVDSTLKIQPAELGDSAMYLCASSLAGQYSNTGELFFGEGSRLTVL.

The CDR3 loop reads CASSYLSEGINGYTF. The CDR3 DNA reads TGTGCCAGCAGTTATTTAAGCGAGGGTATCAATGGCTACACCTTC. This chain connects TRBV2 to TRBJ1-2, with D unresolved. V was shortened by 5 bases and J by 6 bases, with 19 bases between the two germline ends. This CDR3 spans 15 amino acids. Germline V gives CDR1 SNHLY, CDR2 FYNNEI.

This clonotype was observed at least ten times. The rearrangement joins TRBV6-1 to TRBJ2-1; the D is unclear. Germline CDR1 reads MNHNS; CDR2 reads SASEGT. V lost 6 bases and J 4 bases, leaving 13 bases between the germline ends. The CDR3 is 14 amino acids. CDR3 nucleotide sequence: TGTGCCAGCAGCCCTCGTCTAGGGTACAATGAGCAGTTCTTC. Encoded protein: CASSPRLGYNEQFF.

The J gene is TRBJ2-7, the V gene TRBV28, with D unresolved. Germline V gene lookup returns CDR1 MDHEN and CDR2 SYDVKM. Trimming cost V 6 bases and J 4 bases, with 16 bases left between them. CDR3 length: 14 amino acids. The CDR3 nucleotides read TGTGCCAGCAGCCTTTTAACGGCCCATTACGAGCAGTACTTC. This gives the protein CASSLLTAHYEQYF. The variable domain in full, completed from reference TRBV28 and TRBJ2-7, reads DVKVTQSSRYLVKRTGEKVFLECVQDMDHENMFWYRQDPGLGLRLIYFSYDVKMKEKGDIPEGYSVSREKKERFSLILESASTNQTSMYLCASSLLTAHYEQYFGPGTRLTVT.

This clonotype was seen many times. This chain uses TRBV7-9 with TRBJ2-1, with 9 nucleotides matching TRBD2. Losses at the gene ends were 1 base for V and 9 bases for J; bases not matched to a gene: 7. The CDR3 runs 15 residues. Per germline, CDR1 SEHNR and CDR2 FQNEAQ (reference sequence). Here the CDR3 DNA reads TGTGCCAGCAGCTTAGAGGGGCTAGCGGGGACTGAGCAGTTCTTC. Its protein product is CASSLEGLAGTEQFF.

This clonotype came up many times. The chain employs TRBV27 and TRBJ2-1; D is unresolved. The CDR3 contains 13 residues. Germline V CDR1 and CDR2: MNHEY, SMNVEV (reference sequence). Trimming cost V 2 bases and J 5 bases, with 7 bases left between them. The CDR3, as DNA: TGTGCCAGCAGTTTAATAATACACAATGAGCAGTTCTTC. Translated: CASSLIIHNEQFF.

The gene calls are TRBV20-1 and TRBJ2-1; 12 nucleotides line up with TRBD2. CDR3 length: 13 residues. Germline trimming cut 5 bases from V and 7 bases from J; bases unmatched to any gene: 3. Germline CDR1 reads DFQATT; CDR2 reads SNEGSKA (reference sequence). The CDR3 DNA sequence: TGCAGTGCTCAGACTAGCGGGGGAAATGAGCAGTTCTTC. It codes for CSAQTSGGNEQFF.

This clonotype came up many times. The CDR3 reads CRVGGAGDNEQFF. CDR3 in DNA: TGCAGGGTGGGGGGGGCAGGGGACAATGAGCAGTTCTTC. The V call is TRBV29-1, the J call TRBJ2-1; D is possibly TRBD2 (7 bases). The CDR3 runs 13 residues. CDR1 and CDR2 (germline): SQVTM, ANQGSEA.

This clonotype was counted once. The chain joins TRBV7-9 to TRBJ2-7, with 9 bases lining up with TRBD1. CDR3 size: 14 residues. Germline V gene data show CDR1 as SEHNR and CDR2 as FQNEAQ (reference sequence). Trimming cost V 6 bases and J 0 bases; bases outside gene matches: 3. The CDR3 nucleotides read TGTGCCAGCAGGTCGACAGGGGGCTCCTACGAGCAGTACTTC. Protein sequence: CASRSTGGSYEQYF.

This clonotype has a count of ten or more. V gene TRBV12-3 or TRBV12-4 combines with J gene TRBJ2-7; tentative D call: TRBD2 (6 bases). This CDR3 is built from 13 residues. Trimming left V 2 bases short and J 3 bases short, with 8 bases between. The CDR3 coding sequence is TGTGCCAGCAGTTTACTGGGACTCTACGAGCAGTACTTC. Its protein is CASSLLGLYEQYF.

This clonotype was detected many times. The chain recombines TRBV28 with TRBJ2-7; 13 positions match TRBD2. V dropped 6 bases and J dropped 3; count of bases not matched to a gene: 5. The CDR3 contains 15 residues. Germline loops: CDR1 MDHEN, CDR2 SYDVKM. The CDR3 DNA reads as TGTGCCAGCAGCCAGACTAGCGGGAGGAGCTACGAGCAGTACTTC. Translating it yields CASSQTSGRSYEQYF.

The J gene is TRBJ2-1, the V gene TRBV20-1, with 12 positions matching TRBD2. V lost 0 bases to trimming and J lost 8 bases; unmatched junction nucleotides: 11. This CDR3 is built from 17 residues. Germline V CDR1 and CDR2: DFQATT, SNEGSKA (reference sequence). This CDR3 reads CSAREVYASGRVHEQFF. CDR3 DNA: TGCAGTGCTAGAGAGGTTTATGCTAGCGGGAGGGTCCATGAGCAGTTCTTC.

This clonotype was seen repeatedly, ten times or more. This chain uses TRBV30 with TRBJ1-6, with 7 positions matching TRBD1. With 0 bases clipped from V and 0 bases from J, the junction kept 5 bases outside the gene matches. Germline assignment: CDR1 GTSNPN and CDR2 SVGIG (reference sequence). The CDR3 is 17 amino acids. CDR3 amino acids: CAWSVQGVSSYNSPLHF. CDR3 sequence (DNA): TGTGCCTGGAGTGTTCAGGGGGTGAGCTCCTATAATTCACCCCTCCACTTT.

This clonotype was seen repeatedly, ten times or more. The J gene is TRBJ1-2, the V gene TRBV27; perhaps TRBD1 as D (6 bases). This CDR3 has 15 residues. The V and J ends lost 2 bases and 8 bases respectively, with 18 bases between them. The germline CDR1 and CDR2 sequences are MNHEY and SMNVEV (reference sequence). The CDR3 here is CASSLQPGQSGGYTF. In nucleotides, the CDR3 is TGTGCCAGCAGTTTACAACCTGGACAGTCGGGAGGCTACACCTTC.

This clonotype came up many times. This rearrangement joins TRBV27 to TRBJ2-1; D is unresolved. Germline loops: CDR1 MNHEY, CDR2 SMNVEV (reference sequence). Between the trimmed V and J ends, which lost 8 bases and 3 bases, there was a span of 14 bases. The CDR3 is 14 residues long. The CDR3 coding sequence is TGTGCCAGCCGATCGACGGCCAACTACAATGAGCAGTTCTTC. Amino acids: CASRSTANYNEQFF.

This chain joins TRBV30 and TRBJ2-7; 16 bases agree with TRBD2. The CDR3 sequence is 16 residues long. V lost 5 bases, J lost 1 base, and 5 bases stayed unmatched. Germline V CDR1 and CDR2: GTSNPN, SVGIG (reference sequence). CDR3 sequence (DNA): TGTGCCTGGGATCCGGGACTAGCGGGAGGGTCCTACGAGCAGTACTTC. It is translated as CAWDPGLAGGSYEQYF.